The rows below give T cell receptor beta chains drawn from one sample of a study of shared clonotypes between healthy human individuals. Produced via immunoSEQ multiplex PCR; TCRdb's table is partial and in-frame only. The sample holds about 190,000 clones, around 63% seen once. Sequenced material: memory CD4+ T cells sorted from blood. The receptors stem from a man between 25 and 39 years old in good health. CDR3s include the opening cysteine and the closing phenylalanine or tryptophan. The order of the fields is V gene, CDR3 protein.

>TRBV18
CASSPSPGPETVGYF
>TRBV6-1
CAAGEDAHETQYF
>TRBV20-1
CSARPDLTQYF
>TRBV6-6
CASSYQETLSNQPQHF
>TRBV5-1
CASSRFQDNTEAFF
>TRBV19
CASSIWGQSEAFF
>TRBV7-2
CASSWDTGGPQHF
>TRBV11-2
CASRSIRTENYEQYF
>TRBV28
CAITGGLTDTQYF
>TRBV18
CASSPGSSREYEQYF
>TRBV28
CASSSGGAVVNTEAFF
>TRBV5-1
CASSPTSGVQGETQYF
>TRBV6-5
CASSYGGRGPSYEQYF
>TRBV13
CASSSTSGLTYEQYF
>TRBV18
CASSPRSINTIYF